This T cell receptor (beta chain) originates from a study of technical replicates of blood from a handful of donors. There are 14 residues in the CDR3. The germline CDR1 and CDR2 sequences are MDHEN and SYDVKM. V was trimmed by 3 bases and J by 3 bases, leaving 12 bases between them. Libraries were prepared by immunoSEQ multiplex PCR; TCRdb keeps only in-frame clonotypes and omits some of them. The sample includes 60,000 to 85,000 clones, 94% seen only once; the top ten take approximately 0.4%. V is TRBV28 and J is TRBJ2-7, with a tentative D call TRBD2 (5 bases). The origin of this receptor is a human donor in good health. Sequencing was performed on T cells isolated from PBMCs. The CDR3 sequence: CASSFSGSDYEQYF. CDR3 coding DNA: TGTGCCAGCAGTTTCAGCGGAAGTGACTACGAGCAGTACTTC.